The following is a T cell receptor (beta chain) sequence with its context. The ends were cut back, 8 bases at V and 3 bases at J, with 4 bases in the middle. This CDR3 is 11 amino acids long. The germline V gene has CDR1 WNHNN and CDR2 SYGVQD (reference sequence). The sample is drawn from a study of blood T cell repertoires in COVID-19. Study overall: Samples taken during acute and convalescent COVID-19 were collected in the United States, Italy and Spain. Sources were T cells, B-cell-depleted T cells, or PBMCs; the material itself was cDNA or gDNA.

In the source study's methods: Amplification of reference gene primers provided the estimated nucleated cell counts. Some clones are missing from TCRdb's copy, which holds only in-frame ones; the method was immunoSEQ multiplex PCR. D and trimming were read from the DNA, whereas the V and J calls and clone size are those reported in that table. The sample carries roughly 140,000 clones, 80% to 90% recorded once. The sequence was obtained from a man in his 60s with active or convalescent COVID-19. This sequence joins TRBV10-1 and TRBJ2-2; D is ambiguous. The sequencing sample was made of peripheral blood. The CDR3 sequence: CASAYTGELFF. As DNA, the CDR3 is TGCGCCAGCGCGTACACCGGGGAGCTGTTTTTT.